These T cell receptor beta chains were read from a single sample in a study of regulatory T cells in long-lasting Graves disease. MiXCR was run by TCRdb on the multiplex PCR reads, yielding one entry per CDR3 protein. In the table there are a few hundred thousand distinct CDR3 sequences, approximately 12% of which are singletons. The same sample was also studied in work on T cells in Graves' hyperthyroidism and ophthalmopathy.

This specimen consisted of peripheral blood mononuclear cells (PBMCs), obtained at new diagnosis, from a patient treated with antithyroid drugs. The receptors stem from a man younger than 45 with Graves disease. CDR3s include the opening cysteine and the closing phenylalanine or tryptophan. The order of the fields is D gene, V gene, J gene, clone size, CDR3 protein, CDR3 DNA. The D gene is left open where the match is weak. Size tells how often a clone was seen (once, few, many) or the class of an expanded clone, and some rows leave it out.

-	TRBV7-9	TRBJ2-3	many	CASSLERPRADTQYF	TGTGCCAGCAGCTTAGAGCGGCCCCGAGCAGATACGCAGTATTTT
TRBD1	TRBV30	TRBJ2-5	-	CAWSLQGGVQETQYF	TGTGCCTGGAGTCTACAGGGGGGTGTTCAAGAGACCCAGTACTTC
-	TRBV6-1	TRBJ2-6	-	CASRAPGTVSGANVLTF	TGTGCCAGCAGGGCCCCCGGGACGGTCTCTGGGGCCAACGTCCTGACTTTC
-	TRBV20-1	TRBJ2-2	-	CSVKRSGELFF	TGCAGTGTCAAGAGGAGCGGGGAGCTGTTTTTT
TRBD2	TRBV20-1	TRBJ2-7	many	CSARSPGASGNEQYF	TGCAGTGCTAGATCCCCTGGGGCTAGCGGGAACGAGCAGTACTTC
-	TRBV30	TRBJ1-4	few	CAWSVRTTNEKLFF	TGTGCCTGGAGTGTAAGAACGACTAATGAAAAACTGTTTTTT
-	TRBV5-8	TRBJ2-1	many	CASSFSRWGEQFF	TGTGCCAGCAGCTTCTCTAGGTGGGGTGAGCAGTTCTTC
TRBD2	TRBV7-9	TRBJ2-7	many	CASSSRTSGIFYEQYF	TGTGCCAGCAGCTCACGGACTAGCGGGATTTTCTACGAGCAGTACTTC
-	TRBV20-1	TRBJ2-2	many	CSARDPADGFTGELFF	TGCAGTGCTAGAGATCCCGCCGACGGGTTCACCGGGGAGCTGTTTTTT
TRBD1	TRBV5-1	TRBJ1-4	few	CASSPTGTGGEKLFF	TGCGCCAGCAGCCCGACCGGGACAGGGGGTGAAAAACTGTTTTTT
TRBD1	TRBV7-2	TRBJ1-5	few	CASSFSDRGNQPQHF	TGTGCCAGCAGCTTCTCGGACAGGGGCAATCAGCCCCAGCATTTT
TRBD2	TRBV20-1	TRBJ2-2	many	CSGLSGRVTGELFF	TGCAGTGGCCTTAGCGGGAGGGTCACCGGGGAGCTGTTTTTT
-	TRBV5-1	TRBJ2-7	few	CASSQTGLFNYEQYF	TGCGCCAGCAGCCAAACGGGACTCTTCAACTACGAGCAGTACTTC
-	TRBV11-2	TRBJ2-5	-	CASSLAIETQYF	TGTGCCAGCAGCTTAGCGATCGAGACCCAGTACTTC
TRBD1	TRBV5-1	TRBJ2-7	many	CASSLGMTGGRVYEQYF	TGCGCCAGCAGCTTGGGGATGACAGGGGGCCGCGTCTACGAGCAGTACTTC
-	TRBV5-5	TRBJ1-4	few	CASSLRGGSNEKLFF	TGTGCCAGCAGCTTGAGAGGGGGAAGTAATGAAAAACTGTTTTTT
TRBD1	TRBV5-1	TRBJ2-2	many	CASSGGQGTGELFF	TGTGCCAGCAGCGGAGGACAGGGGACCGGGGAGCTGTTTTTT
-	TRBV24-1	TRBJ2-6	-	CATSPRRQSSGANVLTF	TGTGCCACCAGTCCCCGTAGGCAGAGCTCTGGGGCCAACGTCCTGACTTTC
TRBD1	TRBV12-3/TRBV12-4	TRBJ1-6	many	CASSRQGSSYNSPLHF	TGTGCCAGCAGTCGACAGGGTAGCTCCTATAATTCACCCCTCCACTTT
-	TRBV15	TRBJ2-1	-	CATSRVGVREVF	TGTGCCACCAGCAGAGTGGGGGTCAGGGAGGTCTTC
-	TRBV13	TRBJ2-7	once	CASSLGRGRSSYEQYF	TGTGCCAGCAGCTTAGGCCGGGGGAGGTCTTCCTACGAGCAGTACTTC
-	TRBV5-6	TRBJ2-1	-	CASSKDAGSIYNEQFF	TGTGCCAGCAGCAAGGACGCCGGGTCAATTTACAATGAGCAGTTCTTC
TRBD2	TRBV12-3/TRBV12-4	TRBJ2-7	many	CASTVAGGTYEQYF	TGTGCCAGCACAGTAGCGGGAGGAACCTACGAGCAGTACTTC
-	TRBV5-1	TRBJ2-7	-	CASSLGPLSAGEQYF	TGCGCCAGCAGCTTGGGACCCCTGTCAGCAGGAGAGCAGTACTTC
-	TRBV6-1	TRBJ1-6	many	CASSEGLGGNSPLHF	TGTGCCAGCAGTGAAGGATTAGGGGGGAATTCACCCCTCCACTTT
TRBD2	TRBV9	TRBJ2-3	many	CASSPRDYTDTQYF	TGTGCCAGCAGCCCCCGGGACTACACAGATACGCAGTATTTT
TRBD2	TRBV7-2	TRBJ2-3	many	CASSRLGTSGNTDTQYF	TGTGCCAGCAGCCGCCTCGGGACTAGCGGGAACACAGATACGCAGTATTTT
TRBD2	TRBV29-1	TRBJ2-7	many	CSAGLASYEQYF	TGCAGCGCCGGACTAGCGTCCTACGAGCAGTACTTC
TRBD2	TRBV28	TRBJ2-7	many	CASSAPGLAAREQYF	TGTGCCAGCAGTGCTCCGGGACTAGCGGCACGAGAGCAGTACTTC
TRBD1	TRBV30	TRBJ1-1	few	CAWKPSPGGRGEAFF	TGTGCCTGGAAACCTTCGCCAGGGGGAAGAGGTGAAGCTTTCTTT
-	TRBV20-1	TRBJ1-2	few	CSAKRTFDGYTF	TGCAGTGCTAAAAGGACATTCGATGGCTACACCTTC
TRBD2	TRBV6-1	TRBJ2-5	few	CASELGGAGMETQYF	TGTGCCAGCGAGTTGGGAGGGGCAGGGATGGAGACCCAGTACTTC
-	TRBV24-1	TRBJ2-2	-	CATRARGATGELFF	TGTGCCACCAGGGCTCGTGGGGCTACCGGGGAGCTGTTTTTT
-	TRBV2	TRBJ2-5	-	CASSYSALHQETQYF	TGTGCCAGCAGTTACTCCGCCCTACACCAAGAGACCCAGTACTTC
-	TRBV20-1	TRBJ2-7	many	CSARDNQEFYREQYF	TGCAGTGCTAGAGATAATCAGGAATTTTATCGCGAGCAGTACTTC
-	TRBV19	TRBJ1-5	few	CASSIWGRSGNQPQHF	TGTGCCAGTAGTATATGGGGCAGGTCGGGAAATCAGCCCCAGCATTTT
-	TRBV10-3	TRBJ2-7	many	CAISEERPTYEQYF	TGTGCCATCAGTGAGGAGCGTCCAACCTACGAGCAGTACTTC
-	TRBV11-2	TRBJ1-1	many	CASRWGGEAFF	TGTGCCAGCAGGTGGGGGGGGGAAGCTTTCTTT
-	TRBV7-9	TRBJ2-7	-	CASSLSSGYHEQYF	TGTGCCAGCAGCTTAAGTTCAGGTTACCACGAGCAGTACTTC
-	TRBV20-1	TRBJ2-5	many	CSARDAGETQYF	TGCAGTGCCCGAGATGCGGGCGAGACCCAGTACTTC
-	TRBV6-2/TRBV6-3	TRBJ2-4	few	CASRLGHLGTAQYF	TGTGCCAGCAGGTTGGGACATTTGGGGACTGCACAGTACTTC
-	TRBV2	TRBJ2-5	-	CASSERSQETQYF	TGTGCCAGCAGTGAACGGAGTCAAGAGACCCAGTACTTC
-	TRBV11-3	TRBJ1-5	many	CASPPSSAQPQHF	TGTGCCAGCCCCCCCAGCAGCGCGCAGCCCCAGCATTTT
-	TRBV4-1	TRBJ2-7	few	CASSPRQDPYEQYF	TGCGCCAGCAGCCCTAGACAGGACCCCTACGAGCAGTACTTC
-	TRBV29-1	TRBJ2-1	many	CSLDGGGGQFF	TGCAGCTTAGACGGAGGGGGCGGGCAGTTCTTC
-	TRBV5-1	TRBJ2-7	many	CASSLPGVGEQYF	TGCGCCAGCAGCTTACCGGGAGTCGGCGAGCAGTACTTC
-	TRBV7-8	TRBJ1-1	many	CASSFQTNTEAFF	TGTGCCAGCAGCTTTCAGACGAACACTGAAGCTTTCTTT
-	TRBV9	TRBJ2-7	few	CASSVTGTKEQYF	TGTGCCAGCAGCGTAACAGGGACTAAGGAGCAGTACTTC
TRBD2	TRBV2	TRBJ2-3	many	CASRLAPSTDTQYF	TGTGCCAGCAGACTAGCGCCTAGCACAGATACGCAGTATTTT
TRBD2	TRBV20-1	TRBJ2-7	-	CSAFKPGLAGGSSYEQYF	TGCAGTGCTTTCAAACCGGGACTAGCGGGAGGTTCCTCCTACGAGCAGTACTTC
-	TRBV5-6	TRBJ1-1	-	CASSLVGGYTEAFF	TGTGCCAGCAGCTTGGTTGGAGGTTACACTGAAGCTTTCTTT
-	TRBV7-9	TRBJ2-2	many	CASSLPYRFNTGELFF	TGTGCCAGCAGCTTGCCGTACAGGTTCAACACCGGGGAGCTGTTTTTT